Each of the 17 T cell receptor beta chains below was sequenced from the same sample in a study of T-cell reconstitution after alpha-beta-depleted transplantation in children. The TCRbeta library was prepared with unique molecular identifiers. TCRdb processed the PCR reads anew with MiXCR; each CDR3 protein has one entry. The table lists roughly 590,000 distinct CDR3 sequences, roughly 15% of them singletons. This sample comprised PBMCs from the stem cell graft donor, obtained from the stem cell graft. The origin of the receptors is a human donor who donated a stem cell graft to a child with acute myeloid leukemia.

This clonotype occurred a few times. The chain employs TRBV18 and TRBJ1-3; D unresolved. The V end lost 1 base, the J end lost 1 base, and 5 bases lay between the germline ends. Germline V lookup: CDR1 KGHSH, CDR2 LQKENI. The CDR3 is made up of 14 amino acids. CDR3 amino acids: CASSPRPSGNTIYF. DNA of the CDR3: TGTGCCAGCTCACCACGCCCTTCTGGAAACACCATATATTTT.

The CDR3 here is CASSLEGDDTQYF. The CDR3 coding sequence is TGCGCCAGCAGCTTGGAGGGGGATGATACGCAGTATTTT. The rearrangement uses TRBV5-1 and TRBJ2-3, with D perhaps matching TRBD1 (6 bases). Trimming took off 0 bases at V and 6 bases at J, with 8 bases between the two ends. This CDR3 has 13 residues. Germline assignment: CDR1 SGHRS and CDR2 YFSETQ.

In its sample, this clonotype was seen many times. The V gene is TRBV5-6, the J gene TRBJ1-1; D is unresolved. CDR3 length: 14 residues. The V end was cut by 4 bases, the J end by 1 base, with 11 bases between. Germline CDR1 is SGHDT and CDR2 is YYEEEE. The CDR3 spells CASSPGRWNTEAFF. CDR3 coding DNA: TGTGCCAGCAGCCCCGGGAGGTGGAACACTGAAGCTTTCTTT.

This clonotype has just a few counts. As DNA, the CDR3 is TGTGCCAGCAGCTTGGGGTGGGGGGGAGAGACCCAGTACTTC. It encodes CASSLGWGGETQYF. The genes are TRBV7-2 and TRBJ2-5; TRBD2 aligns across 7 bases. There are 14 residues in the CDR3. The germline CDR1 and CDR2 sequences are SGHTA and FQGNSA. J gave up 4 bases and V 3 bases, and 5 bases lay outside the gene matches.

In the case of this clonotype: Possible read error: a much larger clone is one base away. The V and J genes are TRBV29-1 and TRBJ1-1; D not resolved. Germline values: CDR1 SQVTM, CDR2 ANQGSEA. Trimming pared 1 base from V and 10 bases from J, leaving 13 bases between. The CDR3 consists of 12 residues. CDR3 nucleotides: TGCAGCGTTGAAGGTCGGCAGCCTGGAGCTTTCTTT. Encoded protein: CSVEGRQPGAFF. The full variable domain, completed using reference TRBV29-1 and TRBJ1-1, is SAVISQKPSRDICQRGTSLTIQCQVDSQVTMMFWYRQQPGQSLTLIATANQGSEATYESGFVIDKFPISRPNLTFSTLTVSNMSPEDSSIYLCSVEGRQPGAFFGQGTRLTVV.

The chain employs TRBV7-9 and TRBJ2-1, with a possible D match to TRBD2 (6 bases). Germline CDR1 SEHNR, CDR2 FQNEAQ (reference sequence). The CDR3 runs to 14 residues. Deletions cut 7 bases from V and 10 bases from J, with 20 bases between. CDR3 sequence (DNA): TGTGCCAGCACCCCGTTTGGAGGGGTAAGGGAGCAGTTCTTC. Translating it yields CASTPFGGVREQFF.

This clonotype was counted many times. The gene calls are TRBV29-1 and TRBJ1-1; TRBD1 agrees at 8 bases. The ends lost 0 bases at V and 10 bases at J; junction bases unmatched: 1. Germline assignment: CDR1 SQVTM and CDR2 ANQGSEA. The CDR3 is made up of 11 amino acids. For the CDR3, the DNA is TGCAGCGTTGAAGAGACAGGGGTAGCTTTCTTT. Amino acid sequence: CSVEETGVAFF.

Ten or more counts support this clonotype. The gene calls are TRBV29-1 and TRBJ2-1, with 7 bases identical to TRBD2. CDR1 is SQVTM and CDR2 is ANQGSEA in the germline V gene. The CDR3 has 13 amino acids. The V and J ends lost 4 bases and 2 bases, in that order; junction bases with no gene match: 2. In nucleotides, the CDR3 is TGCAGCGTTGGAACTAGCGCCTACAATGAGCAGTTCTTC. This translates into CSVGTSAYNEQFF.

This clonotype was counted at least ten times. This chain connects TRBV20-1 to TRBJ2-2; no clear D. The CDR3 runs 13 residues. Trimming took 4 bases from V and 1 from J, leaving 7 bases between them. Germline CDR1 and CDR2: DFQATT and SNEGSKA (reference sequence). CDR3 sequence (DNA): TGCAGTGCTATATGGGAGAACACCGGGGAGCTGTTTTTT. Its protein is CSAIWENTGELFF.

This clonotype was found a few times. The gene calls are TRBV24-1 and TRBJ2-5; D is undetermined. The CDR3 is 16 residues long. Trimming pared 4 bases from V and 5 bases from J, leaving 19 bases between. Germline CDR1 KGHDR, CDR2 SFDVKD. The DNA for the CDR3 is TGTGCCACCAGTGACCCTTTCCCCCTTGGGTTGGAGACCCAGTACTTC. This sequence encodes CATSDPFPLGLETQYF.

At least ten counts were recorded for this clonotype. The chain carries TRBV30 and TRBJ2-1, with 8 bases matching TRBD1. This CDR3 is 14 amino acids long. The junction had 6 bases not matched to a gene; V was cut back by 4 bases and J by 4 bases. Germline V gene lookup returns CDR1 GTSNPN and CDR2 SVGIG (reference sequence). CDR3 residues: CAWTHRGSYNEQFF. CDR3 coding DNA: TGTGCCTGGACTCACAGGGGGTCATACAATGAGCAGTTCTTC.

This chain links TRBV10-3 with TRBJ2-3, with 7 bases lining up with TRBD2. The trim removed 10 bases at V and 2 bases at J, leaving 6 bases unmatched. The germline CDR1 and CDR2 sequences are ENHRY and SYGVKD. There are 13 residues in the CDR3. The CDR3 coding sequence is TGTGCCACACTAGCGAATTCCACAGATACGCAGTATTTT. It is translated as CATLANSTDTQYF.

This clonotype was observed many times. The rearrangement links TRBV20-1 to TRBJ1-2; D gene unclear. The CDR3 is 13 amino acids. Germline lookup yields CDR1 DFQATT and CDR2 SNEGSKA (reference sequence). Trimming took off 6 bases at V and 7 bases at J, with 18 bases between the two ends. The CDR3 nucleotides are TGCAGTGCCCTGGAGAGGACGGCGGGTGGCTACACCTTC. Encoded protein: CSALERTAGGYTF.

This clonotype showed up many times. This sequence joins TRBV4-3 and TRBJ1-2, with 9 nucleotides matching TRBD1. V was pared by 1 base and J by 8 bases, with 8 bases of the junction left unmatched. Germline V gives CDR1 LGHNA, CDR2 YSLEER. The length of the CDR3 is 15 residues. In DNA form, the CDR3 reads TGCGCCAGCAGCCAAGGGACAGGGGCCGAGAGAGGCTACACCTTC. Protein sequence: CASSQGTGAERGYTF.

This clonotype was detected only a few times. V is TRBV7-2 and J is TRBJ2-7; D tentatively reads TRBD1 or TRBD2 (5 bases each). The V end was cut by 5 bases, the J end by 1 base, with 18 bases between. The V gene's germline CDR1 is SGHTA and CDR2 FQGNSA. This CDR3 comprises 16 residues. The CDR3 region is CASSPTDSGSSYEQYF. CDR3 coding DNA: TGTGCCAGCAGCCCGACAGACAGCGGCTCATCCTACGAGCAGTACTTC. Full variable domain (missing parts from reference TRBV7-2 and TRBJ2-7): GAGVSQSPSNKVTEKGKDVELRCDPISGHTALYWYRQSLGQGLEFLIYFQGNSAPDKSGLPSDRFSAERTGGSVSTLTIQRTQQEDSAVYLCASSPTDSGSSYEQYFGPGTRLTVT.

This clonotype was found many times. The rearrangement joins TRBV15 to TRBJ1-5, with 9 bases that match TRBD1. Germline-derived CDR1 and CDR2 are LNHNV and YYDKDF (reference sequence). The CDR3 is 18 amino acids. Trimming removed 6 bases from V and 1 base from J; junction bases left unmatched: 13. The CDR3 DNA sequence: TGTGCCACCAGGTCATCCGGGACAGGGATGAGGAGCAATCAGCCCCAGCATTTT. Protein product: CATRSSGTGMRSNQPQHF.

This clonotype has just a few counts. The V gene is TRBV27, the J gene TRBJ2-1; D may be TRBD2 (7 bases). V was shortened by 7 bases and J by 9 bases, with 22 bases between the two germline ends. The length of the CDR3 is 15 residues. The germline CDR1 and CDR2 sequences are MNHEY and SMNVEV (reference sequence). The CDR3 region is CASNRGAGLGSEQFF. CDR3 DNA sequence: TGTGCCAGCAACCGGGGGGCCGGTCTAGGAAGTGAGCAGTTCTTC.